This TCR beta chain appears in the sequencing data of a study of T cell responses to AZD1222 COVID-19 vaccine. The V end lost 0 bases, the J end lost 6 bases, and 15 bases lay between the germline ends. CDR1 LNHNV and CDR2 YYDKDF come from the germline V gene (reference sequence). The CDR3 spans 16 residues. Clones were read by immunoSEQ multiplex PCR, and TCRdb kept only the in-frame ones, dropping some. The sample yields about 190,000 clones, almost 95% seen once. The chain uses TRBV15 and TRBJ2-1, with D perhaps matching TRBD1 (5 bases). The TCR comes from an adult in good health. Sequencing was performed on peripheral blood, taken on day 0 of AZD1222 vaccination. The DNA for the CDR3 is TGTGCCACCAGCAGAGATCGGCAGGGTGGGATCAATGAGCAGTTCTTC. Translation: CATSRDRQGGINEQFF.